A single sample gave rise to the 28 T cell receptor beta chains below, sequenced in a study of HIV-infected patients and healthy controls. Around 530 ng RNA was reverse transcribed with alpha and beta constant-region primers. Alpha and beta chain libraries were made separately by chain-specific third strand synthesis with multiplexing indices. MiXCR, applied by TCRdb to the 5' RACE reads, yields one record per CDR3 protein. The data contain about 10,000 distinct CDR3 sequences, nearly 6% of them singletons. Antiretroviral therapy had run roughly three months, about 14 weeks, before follow-up blood collection. The repertoire came from unfractionated whole blood and reflected all unsorted peripheral T cells. Sequenced here: blood, sampled during antiretroviral therapy. These receptors were obtained from an adult with HIV infection. The donor label of this sample is uncertain.

The chain joins TRBV3-1 to TRBJ2-3; 10 bases agree with TRBD2. From germline, CDR1 is LGHDT and CDR2 YNNKEL (reference sequence). Germline trimming cut 4 bases from V and 8 bases from J; bases unmatched to any gene: 6. CDR3 length: 14 amino acids. CDR3 in DNA: TGTGCCAGCAGCCGAGCGGGGGGGCAGGCTACGCAGTATTTT. This encodes CASSRAGGQATQYF.

J is TRBJ1-3 and V is TRBV10-3, with D hard to call. This CDR3 has 14 residues. Trimming shortened V by 3 bases and J by 2 bases, and 8 bases separated the two germline ends. The germline V gene has CDR1 ENHRY and CDR2 SYGVKD. CDR3 nucleotide sequence: TGTGCCATCAGTGAACCAGGAGCTGGAAACACCATATATTTT. Protein: CAISEPGAGNTIYF.

In its sample, this clonotype was seen many times. This sequence joins TRBV12-3 or TRBV12-4 and TRBJ2-1, with 10 bases identical to TRBD2. The CDR3 spans 16 residues. The trim removed 6 bases at V and 5 bases at J, leaving 10 bases unmatched. The CDR3: CASRPPSGRVNNEQFF. The CDR3 bases are TGTGCCAGCAGGCCCCCTAGCGGGAGAGTAAACAATGAGCAGTTCTTC.

The chain employs TRBV9 and TRBJ2-3; 7 positions agree with TRBD2. From germline, CDR1 is SGDLS and CDR2 YYNGEE. This CDR3 contains 14 residues. The ends lost 1 base at V and 5 bases at J; junction bases unmatched: 4. Here the CDR3 reads CASSVYRGRDTQYF. The CDR3 DNA follows: TGTGCCAGCAGCGTATATCGCGGGAGAGATACGCAGTATTTT. Using reference TRBV9 and TRBJ2-3 for the parts outside the CDR3, the full variable domain is DSGVTQTPKHLITATGQRVTLRCSPRSGDLSVYWYQQSLDQGLQFLIQYYNGEERAKGNILERFSAQQFPDLHSELNLSSLELGDSALYFCASSVYRGRDTQYFGPGTRLTVL.

Within the sample, this clonotype is medium-sized (0.01 to 0.1%). The gene calls are TRBV2 and TRBJ1-5, with D unresolved. Trimming took off 6 bases at V and 5 bases at J, with 14 bases between the two ends. CDR3 length: 14 amino acids. Per the germline V gene, CDR1 is SNHLY and CDR2 is FYNNEI. CDR3 loop: CASSHGYGDQPQHF. CDR3 DNA sequence: TGTGCCAGCAGCCACGGGTACGGAGATCAGCCCCAGCATTTT.

The chain combines TRBV12-3 or TRBV12-4 with TRBJ2-1, with 10 bases aligning to TRBD2. V shed 5 bases, J shed 6 bases, and the junction held 7 bases outside the gene matches. The CDR3 contains 15 residues. The CDR3 nucleotides are TGTGCCAGCAGTACTAGCGGGAATTTACTCAATGAGCAGTTCTTC. This translates into CASSTSGNLLNEQFF.

This clonotype came up many times. V gene TRBV20-1 combines with J gene TRBJ1-1; maybe TRBD1 (5 bases). Germline V gene sequence: CDR1 DFQATT, CDR2 SNEGSKA (reference sequence). CDR3 size: 12 residues. Trimming shortened V by 5 bases and J by 6 bases, and 13 bases separated the two germline ends. The CDR3, as DNA: TGCAGTGCTCTTACAGGTTATCCTGAAGCTTTCTTT. It is translated as CSALTGYPEAFF.

This clonotype counts as medium-sized. The chain joins TRBV6-2 or TRBV6-3 to TRBJ2-7, with D perhaps TRBD1 (6 bases). The germline V gene encodes CDR1 MNHEY and CDR2 SVGEGT. The V gene lost 5 bases and the J gene lost 3 bases, with 8 bases spanning the gap. This CDR3 has 12 amino acids. The CDR3 loop is CASSLTGYEQYF. For the CDR3, the DNA is TGTGCCAGCAGTCTGACAGGCTACGAGCAGTACTTC.

By frequency in the sample, this clonotype is medium-sized. V and J are TRBV16 and TRBJ1-2; D ambiguous. The V end lost 0 bases, the J end lost 8 bases, and 16 bases lay between the germline ends. Germline values: CDR1 KGHSY, CDR2 FQNENV. The CDR3 sequence is 15 residues long. CDR3 protein: CASSQSTQAPWGYTF. The DNA of the CDR3 is TGTGCCAGCAGCCAATCGACCCAGGCCCCGTGGGGCTACACCTTC.

The table lists this clonotype with many counts. J is TRBJ2-5 and V is TRBV12-3 or TRBV12-4; 8 bases align to TRBD2. The trim removed 4 bases at V and 5 bases at J, leaving 6 bases unmatched. This CDR3 contains 14 residues. Written as DNA, the CDR3 is TGTGCCAGCAGTTATACCGGGGGGGACGAGACCCAGTACTTC. Its protein product is CASSYTGGDETQYF.

This clonotype was observed at least ten times. The chain carries TRBV18 and TRBJ1-1, with D unclear. This CDR3 is built from 14 residues. Germline values: CDR1 KGHSH, CDR2 LQKENI. Trimming cost V 3 bases and J 2 bases, with 10 bases left between them. The CDR3 protein is CASSPERVNTEAFF. CDR3 in DNA: TGTGCCAGCTCACCGGAAAGGGTAAACACTGAAGCTTTCTTT.

This clonotype was counted at least ten times. V usage is TRBV7-8 and J usage is TRBJ1-3; D is ambiguous. The CDR3 is made up of 15 amino acids. Deletions cut 2 bases from V and 0 bases from J, with 8 bases between. Per germline, CDR1 SGHVS and CDR2 FQNEAQ. CDR3 bases: TGTGCCAGCAGCTTAAGCAGCGTCTCTGGAAACACCATATATTTT. Translating gives CASSLSSVSGNTIYF.

This clonotype came up many times. This chain uses TRBV3-1 with TRBJ2-3; 9 nucleotides match TRBD2. This CDR3 is 17 amino acids long. Looked up from germline, CDR1 is LGHDT and CDR2 is YNNKEL (reference sequence). J lost 0 bases, V lost 0 bases, and 4 bases had no gene match. The CDR3 region is CASSQDLAGPSTDTQYF. CDR3 DNA: TGTGCCAGCAGCCAAGACCTAGCGGGGCCAAGCACAGATACGCAGTATTTT.

The genes are TRBV7-2 and TRBJ2-1; tentative D call: TRBD1 (6 bases). Trimming shortened V by 6 bases and J by 4 bases, and 16 bases separated the two germline ends. CDR3 length: 15 residues. Germline V gives CDR1 SGHTA, CDR2 FQGNSA. CDR3 sequence (DNA): TGTGCCAGCAGTACTACCGGGACAAAGTACAATGAGCAGTTCTTC. Protein sequence: CASSTTGTKYNEQFF.

This clonotype was recorded at least ten times. The chain recombines TRBV6-5 with TRBJ1-6; maybe TRBD1 (5 bases). This CDR3 is 17 amino acids long. Germline loops: CDR1 MNHEY, CDR2 SVGAGI. The germline V and J ends were trimmed by 6 bases and 0 bases, with 15 bases remaining between them. CDR3 nucleotide sequence: TGTGCCAGCAGGCAGACGGGGGGATTCTCCTATAATTCACCCCTCCACTTT. Amino acids: CASRQTGGFSYNSPLHF.

In the case of this clonotype: A much larger clone lies a single base off, so this may be a read error. It is unclear where the CDR3 begins or ends on the DNA, so no DNA is shown, and the CDR3 is as TCRdb lists it. The rearrangement uses TRBV19 and TRBJ1-2; the table's TRBD1 call for D was not verified on the DNA. Germline V gene sequence: CDR1 LNHDA, CDR2 SQIVND (reference sequence). The length of the CDR3 is 17 amino acids, counting both ends. CDR3 sequence: CASRVGTGALGNYGHTF.

The chain is built from TRBV20-1 and TRBJ2-2; D is possibly TRBD1 (6 bases). Trimming took off 3 bases at V and 3 bases at J, with 11 bases between the two ends. CDR1 and CDR2 from the germline V gene are DFQATT and SNEGSKA (reference sequence). This CDR3 has 14 residues. The CDR3 reads CSASRDTYTGELFF. The CDR3 coding sequence is TGCAGTGCTAGCCGGGACACCTACACCGGGGAGCTGTTTTTT.

The genes are TRBV19 and TRBJ2-4; D is perhaps TRBD2 (5 bases). V dropped 5 bases and J dropped 1 base, with 9 bases sitting between them. This CDR3 comprises 14 residues. CDR1 LNHDA and CDR2 SQIVND come from the germline V gene (reference sequence). CDR3 bases: TGTGCCAGTAGTGCCCCGGGGGCCAAAAACATTCAGTACTTC. Translating gives CASSAPGAKNIQYF.

This clonotype was observed many times. The chain uses TRBV6-5 and TRBJ2-3, with D unresolved. The length of the CDR3 is 13 residues. Germline CDR1 and CDR2: MNHEY and SVGAGI. Deletions cut 6 bases from V and 2 bases from J, with 9 bases between. In nucleotides, the CDR3 is TGTGCCAGCAGAAAGGCAGACACAGATACGCAGTATTTT. Its translation: CASRKADTDTQYF.

This clonotype has at least ten counts. This chain connects TRBV7-9 to TRBJ1-6, with D unclear. Germline CDR1 is SEHNR and CDR2 is FQNEAQ (reference sequence). The length of the CDR3 is 18 residues. V lost 1 base to trimming and J lost 7 bases, with 20 bases between them. CDR3 bases: TGTGCCAGCAGCTTAGATAAGACTTCACCTAGGAGAAATTCACCCCTCCACTTT. Its translation is CASSLDKTSPRRNSPLHF.

This clonotype has ten or more counts. The chain employs TRBV14 and TRBJ1-1; TRBD1 matches 8 bases. There are 17 residues in the CDR3. The V segment lost 1 base and the J segment 1 base; nucleotides outside the gene matches: 8. Germline V gives CDR1 SGHDN, CDR2 FVKESK. The CDR3 is CASSQGTGKASNTEAFF. CDR3 nucleotide sequence: TGTGCCAGCAGCCAAGGGACAGGGAAAGCTTCGAACACTGAAGCTTTCTTT.

By share of the sample, this clonotype is medium-sized. The gene calls are TRBV5-6 and TRBJ2-3; D gene unclear. The V gene's germline CDR1 is SGHDT and CDR2 YYEEEE. The CDR3 covers 15 residues. V was clipped by 3 bases and J by 2 bases, with 13 bases between them. The CDR3 here is CASSWNFGDTDTQYF. The CDR3 coding sequence is TGTGCCAGCAGCTGGAATTTTGGAGACACAGATACGCAGTATTTT. Together with reference TRBV5-6 and TRBJ2-3, the CDR3 gives the full variable domain: DAGVTQSPTHLIKTRGQQVTLRCSPKSGHDTVSWYQQALGQGPQFIFQYYEEEERQRGNFPDRFSGHQFPNYSSELNVNALLLGDSALYLCASSWNFGDTDTQYFGPGTRLTVL.

This clonotype was found many times. The gene calls are TRBV6-2 or TRBV6-3 and TRBJ2-3; D is undetermined. The CDR3 loop spans 15 amino acids. Germline CDR1 and CDR2: MNHEY and SVGEGT. Between the trimmed V and J ends, which lost 6 bases and 4 bases, there was a span of 17 bases. The CDR3 nucleotides read TGTGCCAGCAGCCCACTAACCGGATTAGCAGATACGCAGTATTTT. Its translation is CASSPLTGLADTQYF.

This clonotype occurred many times. The chain recombines TRBV7-2 with TRBJ2-7; 8 bases are shared with TRBD1. The length of the CDR3 is 15 residues. Germline lookup yields CDR1 SGHTA and CDR2 FQGNSA. V trimming: 5 bases; J trimming: 2 bases; junction bases outside the gene matches: 8. CDR3 DNA: TGTGCCAGCAGCCGCCCCGGGACAGGAGCCTACGAGCAGTACTTC. Translation: CASSRPGTGAYEQYF.

This clonotype counts as medium-sized. The genes are TRBV28 and TRBJ1-1; D is unresolved. CDR1 and CDR2 from the germline V gene are MDHEN and SYDVKM. This CDR3 spans 11 amino acids. With 2 bases removed from V and 11 bases from J, the gap between germline ends came to 9 bases. Here the CDR3 reads CASSLGVGAFF. The CDR3 DNA sequence: TGTGCCAGCAGTTTAGGGGTAGGTGCTTTCTTT.

This clonotype was seen ten or more times. The chain couples TRBV12-3 or TRBV12-4 to TRBJ1-3; D not resolved. V lost 4 bases to trimming and J lost 0 bases, with 7 bases between them. The CDR3 contains 14 residues. The CDR3 nucleotides are TGTGCCAGCAGTTACAGCGGCTCTGGAAACACCATATATTTT. Translating it yields CASSYSGSGNTIYF.

Ten or more counts support this clonotype. J is TRBJ2-3 and V is TRBV20-1; a possible D gene is TRBD1 (5 bases). Germline V gene lookup returns CDR1 DFQATT and CDR2 SNEGSKA (reference sequence). The CDR3 has 14 residues. With 0 bases removed from V and 0 bases from J, the gap between germline ends came to 7 bases. CDR3 coding DNA: TGCAGTGCTAGAGATCAGGGCAGCACAGATACGCAGTATTTT. Residues: CSARDQGSTDTQYF.

This clonotype was observed a few times. V and J are TRBV7-2 and TRBJ1-5; D uncertain. This CDR3 comprises 14 residues. Germline lookup yields CDR1 SGHTA and CDR2 FQGNSA. Trimming cost V 1 base and J 7 bases, with 11 bases left between them. The CDR3 reads CASSLERQSQPQHF. In nucleotides, the CDR3 is TGTGCCAGCAGCTTAGAACGGCAGTCCCAGCCCCAGCATTTT.